Listed below are T cell receptor beta chains from one sample, sequenced in a study of T-cell reconstitution after alpha-beta-depleted transplantation in children. MiXCR, run by TCRdb on the PCR reads, gives a single entry per CDR3 protein. Counted here are fewer than 550,000 distinct CDR3 sequences, roughly a tenth occurring once; the ten biggest clones make up around 2%. The sequenced sample was PBMCs, obtained before TCRalphabeta/CD19-depleted stem cell transplant. Receptors originate from a child aged 2 to 10 with inherited bone marrow failure, due to receive a stem cell transplant. Both conserved end residues are part of each CDR3. D genes are given only for firm matches. Some rows mark clone size as missing; the rest say once, few, many or name a class of expanded clone.

D: NA; size: many; V: TRBV5-1; J: TRBJ2-1; DNA: TGCGCCAGCAGCCTCCAAGGTTTGAGCGATGAGCAGTTCTTC; CDR3: CASSLQGLSDEQFF
D: NA; size: few; V: TRBV11-2; J: TRBJ2-7; DNA: TGTGCCAGCAGCTTTACAGGACCGACAGAGGCATACTTC; CDR3: CASSFTGPTEAYF
D: NA; size: many; V: TRBV5-6; J: TRBJ2-4; DNA: TGTGCCAGCAGCACAGGGCTAGCCAAAAACATTCAGTACTTC; CDR3: CASSTGLAKNIQYF
D: NA; size: few; V: TRBV11-2; J: TRBJ2-2; DNA: TGTGCCAGCAGCTATACACTTACTGTAAACACCGGGGAGCTGTTTTTT; CDR3: CASSYTLTVNTGELFF
D: TRBD1; size: NA; V: TRBV18; J: TRBJ2-1; DNA: TGTGCCAGCTCACCAAACAGGGGAACCTACAATGAGCAGTTCTTC; CDR3: CASSPNRGTYNEQFF
D: NA; size: many; V: TRBV7-8; J: TRBJ1-5; DNA: TGTGCCAGCAGCTTAGAAGGGCTGGGTGCGAACAATCAGCCCCAGCATTTT; CDR3: CASSLEGLGANNQPQHF
D: NA; size: few; V: TRBV29-1; J: TRBJ2-2; DNA: TGCAGCGTTGCAGGGGCAGCCGGGGAGCTGTTTTTT; CDR3: CSVAGAAGELFF
D: NA; size: many; V: TRBV6-1; J: TRBJ2-7; DNA: TGTGCCAGCACCGACGAGGGGGGTGGCGAGCAGTACTTC; CDR3: CASTDEGGGEQYF
D: TRBD1; size: many; V: TRBV20-1; J: TRBJ2-3; DNA: TGCAGTGCGCGACAGGGGGCGGATACGCAGTATTTT; CDR3: CSARQGADTQYF
D: TRBD2; size: many; V: TRBV12-3/TRBV12-4; J: TRBJ2-7; DNA: TGTGCCAGCAGGGGGACTAGCGTTGACTACGAGCAGTACTTC; CDR3: CASRGTSVDYEQYF
D: NA; size: many; V: TRBV7-9; J: TRBJ2-5; DNA: TGTGCCAGTTCTCCCAACGGGGCCCAAGAGACCCAGTACTTC; CDR3: CASSPNGAQETQYF
D: TRBD1; size: many; V: TRBV20-1; J: TRBJ2-3; DNA: TGCAGTGCTAGACGCGATGACAGGGCGATCACAGATACGCAGTATTTT; CDR3: CSARRDDRAITDTQYF
D: NA; size: many; V: TRBV7-9; J: TRBJ1-1; DNA: TGTGCCAGCAGCTTACCGCGGGGGGGTTCCCCTGAAGCTTTCTTT; CDR3: CASSLPRGGSPEAFF
D: TRBD1; size: many; V: TRBV12-3/TRBV12-4; J: TRBJ2-5; DNA: TGTGCCAGCAGAATGACAGGGGGCCAAGAGACCCAGTACTTC; CDR3: CASRMTGGQETQYF
D: NA; size: many; V: TRBV5-1; J: TRBJ2-5; DNA: TGCGCCAGCAGCTTACGTGCGAGTTCCATGACCAGAGAGACCCAGTACTTC; CDR3: CASSLRASSMTRETQYF
D: NA; size: many; V: TRBV9; J: TRBJ1-2; DNA: TGTGCCAGCAGGGGCATGGGGAACTATGGCTACACCTTC; CDR3: CASRGMGNYGYTF
D: NA; size: NA; V: TRBV4-1; J: TRBJ2-5; DNA: TGCGCCAGCAGCCAAGACGACCAGGGGTACCGGGGAGAGACCCAGTACTTC; CDR3: CASSQDDQGYRGETQYF
D: TRBD2; size: NA; V: TRBV9; J: TRBJ2-1; DNA: TGTGCCAGCAGCGTAGGGACTAGCGGGTATGATGAGCAGTTCTTC; CDR3: CASSVGTSGYDEQFF
D: TRBD2; size: NA; V: TRBV20-1; J: TRBJ2-2; DNA: TGCAGTGCTAGACCCTTCCCGCCTAGCGGGAACACCGGGGAGCTGTTTTTT; CDR3: CSARPFPPSGNTGELFF
D: TRBD1; size: many; V: TRBV6-2/TRBV6-3; J: TRBJ1-1; DNA: TGTGCCAGCAGGATGGGGGACAGGAGGCGGAACACTGAAGCTTTCTTT; CDR3: CASRMGDRRRNTEAFF
D: TRBD2; size: many; V: TRBV20-1; J: TRBJ2-3; DNA: TGCAGTGGACTAGCGGGAGTAGATACGCAGTATTTT; CDR3: CSGLAGVDTQYF
D: NA; size: many; V: TRBV16; J: TRBJ1-5; DNA: TGTGCCAGCAGCCGAAAACAGGTTAGCAATCAGCCCCAGCATTTT; CDR3: CASSRKQVSNQPQHF
D: TRBD2; size: NA; V: TRBV11-2; J: TRBJ2-5; DNA: TGTGCCAGCAGCCTGCTTGGACTAGCGGGAGCGGAGACCCAGTACTTC; CDR3: CASSLLGLAGAETQYF